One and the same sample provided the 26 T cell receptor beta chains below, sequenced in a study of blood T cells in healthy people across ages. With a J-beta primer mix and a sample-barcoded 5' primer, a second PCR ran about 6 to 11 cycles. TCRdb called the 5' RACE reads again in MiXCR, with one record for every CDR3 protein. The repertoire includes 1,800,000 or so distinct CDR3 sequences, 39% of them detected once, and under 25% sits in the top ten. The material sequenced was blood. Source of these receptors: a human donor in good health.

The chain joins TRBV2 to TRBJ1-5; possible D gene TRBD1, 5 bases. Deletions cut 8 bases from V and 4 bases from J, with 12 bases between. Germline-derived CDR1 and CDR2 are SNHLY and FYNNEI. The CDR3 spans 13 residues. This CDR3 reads CASDGTGNQPQHF. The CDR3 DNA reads TGTGCCAGCGATGGGACGGGTAATCAGCCCCAGCATTTT.

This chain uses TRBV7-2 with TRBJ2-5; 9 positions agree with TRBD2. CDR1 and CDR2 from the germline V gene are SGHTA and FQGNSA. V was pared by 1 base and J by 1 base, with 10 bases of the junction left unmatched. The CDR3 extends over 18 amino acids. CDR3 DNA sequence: TGTGCCAGCAGCTTAGGAGTGCGGGGGGGCACCTCCCAAGAGACCCAGTACTTC. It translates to CASSLGVRGGTSQETQYF.

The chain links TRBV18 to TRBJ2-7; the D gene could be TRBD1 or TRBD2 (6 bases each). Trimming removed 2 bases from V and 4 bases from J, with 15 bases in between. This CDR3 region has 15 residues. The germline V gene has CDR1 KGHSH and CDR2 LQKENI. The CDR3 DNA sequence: TGTGCCAGCTCACCAGAACTTACAGGGAGGTACGAGCAGTACTTC. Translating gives CASSPELTGRYEQYF. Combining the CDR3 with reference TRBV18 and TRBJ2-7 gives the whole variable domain NAGVMQNPRHLVRRRGQEARLRCSPMKGHSHVYWYRQLPEEGLKFMVYLQKENIIDESGMPKERFSAEFPKEGPSILRIQQVVRGDSAAYFCASSPELTGRYEQYFGPGTRLTVT.

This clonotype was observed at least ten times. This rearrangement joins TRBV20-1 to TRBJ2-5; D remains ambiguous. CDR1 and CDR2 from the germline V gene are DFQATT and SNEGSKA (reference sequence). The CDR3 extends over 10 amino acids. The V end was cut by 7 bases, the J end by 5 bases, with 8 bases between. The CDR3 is CSVVSETQYF. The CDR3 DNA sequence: TGCAGTGTCGTTTCCGAGACCCAGTACTTC.

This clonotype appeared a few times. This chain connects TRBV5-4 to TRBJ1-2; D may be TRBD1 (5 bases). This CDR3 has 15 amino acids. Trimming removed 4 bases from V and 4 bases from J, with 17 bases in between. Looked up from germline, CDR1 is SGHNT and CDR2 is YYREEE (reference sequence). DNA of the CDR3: TGTGCCAGCAGCCCTTCAGGGAGTGGACTCTATGGCTACACCTTC. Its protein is CASSPSGSGLYGYTF.

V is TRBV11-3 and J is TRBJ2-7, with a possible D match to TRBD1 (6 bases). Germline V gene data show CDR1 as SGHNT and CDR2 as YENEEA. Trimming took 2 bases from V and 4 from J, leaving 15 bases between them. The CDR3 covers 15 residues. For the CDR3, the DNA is TGTGCCAGCAGCTTACAAGGACAGAACATATACGAGCAGTACTTC. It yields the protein CASSLQGQNIYEQYF.

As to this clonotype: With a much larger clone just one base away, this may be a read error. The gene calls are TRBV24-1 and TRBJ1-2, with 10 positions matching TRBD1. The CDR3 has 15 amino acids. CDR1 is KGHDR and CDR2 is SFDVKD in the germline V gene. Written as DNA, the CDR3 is TGTACCACCAGTGATCCGGGACAGGGGAACTATGGCTACACCTTC. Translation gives CTTSDPGQGNYGYTF.

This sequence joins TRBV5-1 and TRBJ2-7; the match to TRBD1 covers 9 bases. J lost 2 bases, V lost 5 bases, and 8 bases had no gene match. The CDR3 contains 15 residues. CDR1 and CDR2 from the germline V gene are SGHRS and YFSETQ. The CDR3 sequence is CASSFTGTGTYEQYF. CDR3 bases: TGCGCCAGCAGTTTTACCGGGACAGGGACCTACGAGCAGTACTTC.

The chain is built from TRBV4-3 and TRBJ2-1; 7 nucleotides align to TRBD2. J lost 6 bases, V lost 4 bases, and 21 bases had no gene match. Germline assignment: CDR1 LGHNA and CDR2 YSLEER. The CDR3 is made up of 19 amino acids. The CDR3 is CASSPSPLPSGRRGNEQFF. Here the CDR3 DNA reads TGCGCCAGCAGCCCCAGCCCACTGCCATCCGGGAGGAGGGGCAATGAGCAGTTCTTC.

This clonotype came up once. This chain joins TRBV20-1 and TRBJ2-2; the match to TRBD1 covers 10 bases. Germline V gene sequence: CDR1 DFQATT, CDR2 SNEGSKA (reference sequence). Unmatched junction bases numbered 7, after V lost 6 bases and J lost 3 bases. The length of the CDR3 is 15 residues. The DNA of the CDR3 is TGCAGTGCCATGACCGGGACAGGGGACACCGGGGAGCTGTTTTTT. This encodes CSAMTGTGDTGELFF.

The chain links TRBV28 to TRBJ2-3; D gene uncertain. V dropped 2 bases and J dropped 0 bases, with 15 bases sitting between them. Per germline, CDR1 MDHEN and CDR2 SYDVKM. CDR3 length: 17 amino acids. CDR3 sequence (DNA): TGTGCCAGCAGTTTAACCGGACCTCCTTTTAGCACAGATACGCAGTATTTT. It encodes CASSLTGPPFSTDTQYF.

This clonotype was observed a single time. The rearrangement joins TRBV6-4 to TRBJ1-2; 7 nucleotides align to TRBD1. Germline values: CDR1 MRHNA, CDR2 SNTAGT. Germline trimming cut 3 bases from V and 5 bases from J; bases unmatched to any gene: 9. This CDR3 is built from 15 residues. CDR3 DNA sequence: TGTGCCAGCAGTGAAAGTTCCACACAGGGGTATGGCTACACCTTC. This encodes CASSESSTQGYGYTF.

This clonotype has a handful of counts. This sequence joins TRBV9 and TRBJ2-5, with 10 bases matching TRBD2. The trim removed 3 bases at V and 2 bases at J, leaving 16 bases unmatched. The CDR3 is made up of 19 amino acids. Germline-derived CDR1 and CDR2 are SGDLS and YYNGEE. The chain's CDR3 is CASSAWASGGPHRQETQYF. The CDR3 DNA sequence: TGTGCCAGCAGCGCCTGGGCTAGCGGGGGACCACACCGACAAGAGACCCAGTACTTC.

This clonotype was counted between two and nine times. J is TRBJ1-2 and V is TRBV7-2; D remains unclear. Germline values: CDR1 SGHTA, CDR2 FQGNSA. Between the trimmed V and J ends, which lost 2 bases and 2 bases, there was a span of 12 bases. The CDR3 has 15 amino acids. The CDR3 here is CASSLYVFENYGYTF. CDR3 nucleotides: TGTGCCAGCAGCTTATATGTTTTCGAGAACTATGGCTACACCTTC.

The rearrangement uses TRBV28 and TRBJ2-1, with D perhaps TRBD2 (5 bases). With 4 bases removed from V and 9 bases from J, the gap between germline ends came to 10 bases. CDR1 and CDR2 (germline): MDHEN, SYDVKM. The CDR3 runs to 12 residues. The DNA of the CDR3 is TGTGCCAGCAGTTCACTAGTGGTTGAGCAGTTCTTC. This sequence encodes CASSSLVVEQFF.

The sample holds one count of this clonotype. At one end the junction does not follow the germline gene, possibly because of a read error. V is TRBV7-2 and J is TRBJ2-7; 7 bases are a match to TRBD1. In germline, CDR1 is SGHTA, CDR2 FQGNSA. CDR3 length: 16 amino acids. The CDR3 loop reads CASSHNSGTVSYEQYF. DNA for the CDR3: TGCGCCAGCAGCCACAACTCCGGGACAGTCTCCTACGAGCAGTACTTC.

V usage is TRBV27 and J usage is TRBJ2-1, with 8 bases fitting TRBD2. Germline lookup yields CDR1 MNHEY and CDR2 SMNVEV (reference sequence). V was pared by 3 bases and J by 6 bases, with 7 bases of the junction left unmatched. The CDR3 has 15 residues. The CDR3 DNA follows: TGTGCCAGCAGTTTTATGACTAGCGACCGCAATGAGCAGTTCTTC. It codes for CASSFMTSDRNEQFF.

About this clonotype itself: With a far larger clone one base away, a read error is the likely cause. The CDR3 region is CASSVGGYGCTF. CDR3 DNA sequence: TGTGCCAGCTCAGTAGGGGGCTATGGCTGCACCTTC. This chain uses TRBV12-3 or TRBV12-4 with TRBJ1-2, with TRBD1 matching 7 bases. This CDR3 is 12 amino acids long.

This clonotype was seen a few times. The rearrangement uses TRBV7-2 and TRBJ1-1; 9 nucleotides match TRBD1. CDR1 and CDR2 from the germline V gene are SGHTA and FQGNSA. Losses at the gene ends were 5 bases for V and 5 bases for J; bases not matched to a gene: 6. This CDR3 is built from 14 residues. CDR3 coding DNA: TGTGCCAGCAGCAGCACAGGGGGCCTAACTGAAGCTTTCTTT. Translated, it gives CASSSTGGLTEAFF.

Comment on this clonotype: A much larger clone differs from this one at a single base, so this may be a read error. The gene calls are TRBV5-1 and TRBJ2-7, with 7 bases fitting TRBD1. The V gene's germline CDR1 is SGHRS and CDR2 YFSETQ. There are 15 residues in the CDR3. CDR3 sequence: CASRKSGTADYKQYF. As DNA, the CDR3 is TGCGCCAGCAGGAAATCCGGGACAGCCGACTACAAGCAGTACTTC.

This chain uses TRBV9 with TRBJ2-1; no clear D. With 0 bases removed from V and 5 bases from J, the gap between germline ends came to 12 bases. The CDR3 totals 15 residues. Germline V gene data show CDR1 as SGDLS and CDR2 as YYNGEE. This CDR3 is CASSVALAPNNEQFF. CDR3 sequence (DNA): TGTGCCAGCAGCGTAGCTCTGGCCCCTAACAATGAGCAGTTCTTC.

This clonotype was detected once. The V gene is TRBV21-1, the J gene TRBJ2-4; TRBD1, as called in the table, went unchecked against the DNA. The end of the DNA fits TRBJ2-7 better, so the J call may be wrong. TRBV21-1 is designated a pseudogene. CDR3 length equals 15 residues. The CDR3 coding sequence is TGTGCCAGCAGCAGCGCCCAGGGGCTGAGGGACGAGCAGTACTTC. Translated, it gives CASSSAQGLRDEQYF.

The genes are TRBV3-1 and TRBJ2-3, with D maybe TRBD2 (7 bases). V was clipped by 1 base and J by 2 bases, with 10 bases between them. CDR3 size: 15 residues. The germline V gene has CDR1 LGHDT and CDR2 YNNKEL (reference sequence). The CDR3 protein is CASSQGGGDTDTQYF. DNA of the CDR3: TGTGCCAGCAGCCAAGGAGGGGGGGACACAGATACGCAGTATTTT.

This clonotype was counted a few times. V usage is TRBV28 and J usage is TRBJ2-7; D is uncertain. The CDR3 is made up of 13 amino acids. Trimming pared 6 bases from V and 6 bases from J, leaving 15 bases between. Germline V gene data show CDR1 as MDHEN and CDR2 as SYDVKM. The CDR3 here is CASSPRVEVEQYF. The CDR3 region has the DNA TGTGCCAGCAGCCCCCGGGTTGAGGTCGAGCAGTACTTC.

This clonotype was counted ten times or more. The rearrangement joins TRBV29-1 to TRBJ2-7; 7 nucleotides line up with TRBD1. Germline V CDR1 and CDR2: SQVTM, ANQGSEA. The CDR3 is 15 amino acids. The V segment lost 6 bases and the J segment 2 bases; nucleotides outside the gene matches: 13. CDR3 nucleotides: TGCAGCGTGAACATACCCCGGGACAGTGCCTACGAGCAGTACTTC. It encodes CSVNIPRDSAYEQYF.

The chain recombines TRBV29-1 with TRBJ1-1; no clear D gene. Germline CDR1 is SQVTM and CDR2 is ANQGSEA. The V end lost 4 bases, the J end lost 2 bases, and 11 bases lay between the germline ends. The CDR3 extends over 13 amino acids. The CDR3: CSVGRAVNTEAFF. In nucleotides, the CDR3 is TGCAGCGTTGGGAGGGCGGTTAACACTGAAGCTTTCTTT. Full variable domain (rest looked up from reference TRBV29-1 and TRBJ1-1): SAVISQKPSRDICQRGTSLTIQCQVDSQVTMMFWYRQQPGQSLTLIATANQGSEATYESGFVIDKFPISRPNLTFSTLTVSNMSPEDSSIYLCSVGRAVNTEAFFGQGTRLTVV.